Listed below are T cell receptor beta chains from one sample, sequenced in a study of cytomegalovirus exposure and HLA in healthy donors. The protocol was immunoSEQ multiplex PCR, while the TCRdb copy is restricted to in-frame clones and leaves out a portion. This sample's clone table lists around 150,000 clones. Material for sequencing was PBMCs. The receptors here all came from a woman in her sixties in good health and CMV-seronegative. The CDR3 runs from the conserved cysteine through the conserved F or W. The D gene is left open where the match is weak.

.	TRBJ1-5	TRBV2	CASSDPNQPQHF	TGTGCCAGCAGTGACCCAAATCAGCCCCAGCATTTT
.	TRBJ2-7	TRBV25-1	CASSDSLAGAWYF	TGTGCCAGCAGTGATTCCCTTGCAGGGGCCTGGTACTTC
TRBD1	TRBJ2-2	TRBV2	CASTYLQGAIGELFF	TGTGCCAGCACCTACCTACAGGGGGCGATCGGGGAGCTGTTTTTT
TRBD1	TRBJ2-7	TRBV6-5	CASTRPGQSYEQYF	TGTGCCAGCACTCGACCGGGACAGAGTTACGAGCAGTACTTC
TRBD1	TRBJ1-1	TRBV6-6	CASSFDRGSEAFF	TGTGCCAGCAGTTTTGACAGGGGGTCTGAAGCTTTCTTT
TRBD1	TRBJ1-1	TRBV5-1	CASSLDRGGTEAFF	TGCGCCAGCAGCTTGGACAGGGGAGGTACTGAAGCTTTCTTT
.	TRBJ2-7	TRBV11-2	CASSLDPLQRVDREQYF	TGTGCCAGCAGCTTAGATCCTTTACAGAGGGTCGATCGCGAGCAGTACTTC
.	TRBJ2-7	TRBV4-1	CASSQEVSAGSRSYEQYF	TGCGCCAGCAGCCAAGAAGTTTCGGCGGGATCAAGGTCCTACGAGCAGTACTTC
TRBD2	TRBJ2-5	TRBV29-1	CSVLSGRAGETQYF	TGCAGCGTTTTGAGCGGGAGGGCCGGGGAGACCCAGTACTTC
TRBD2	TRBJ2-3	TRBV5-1	CASSYSGGYTDTQYF	TGCGCCAGCAGCTATAGCGGGGGGTACACAGATACGCAGTATTTT
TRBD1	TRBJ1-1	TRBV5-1	CASSLDRGYTEAFF	TGCGCCAGCAGCTTGGACAGGGGTTACACTGAAGCTTTCTTT
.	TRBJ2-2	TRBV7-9	CASSSERGINTGELFF	TGTGCCAGCAGCTCCGAACGGGGGATCAACACCGGGGAGCTGTTTTTT
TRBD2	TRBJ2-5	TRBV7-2	CASARVASGEETQYF	TGTGCCAGCGCCCGGGTGGCTAGCGGGGAAGAGACCCAGTACTTC
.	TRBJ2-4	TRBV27	CASSLFGGGRAKNIQYF	TGTGCCAGCAGTTTATTTGGGGGAGGAAGGGCCAAAAACATTCAGTACTTC